The TCR beta chain described here comes from a study of shared clonotypes between healthy human individuals. The table came from immunoSEQ multiplex PCR; TCRdb's copy has only in-frame clones and leaves some out. The sample contains about 510,000 clones, about three quarters of which appear only once. This CDR3 comprises 14 residues. CDR1 and CDR2 from the germline V gene are KGHSH and LQKENI. V lost 1 base and J lost 0, with 7 bases in between. This clonotype was obtained from a middle-aged woman in good health. Some clones in this sample may be carry-over from other donors' samples. The material sequenced was PBMCs. The V gene is TRBV18, the J gene TRBJ2-7; D is possibly TRBD1 (6 bases). The CDR3 is CASSPRDISYEQYF. The CDR3 nucleotides read TGTGCCAGCTCACCACGGGACATCTCCTACGAGCAGTACTTC.